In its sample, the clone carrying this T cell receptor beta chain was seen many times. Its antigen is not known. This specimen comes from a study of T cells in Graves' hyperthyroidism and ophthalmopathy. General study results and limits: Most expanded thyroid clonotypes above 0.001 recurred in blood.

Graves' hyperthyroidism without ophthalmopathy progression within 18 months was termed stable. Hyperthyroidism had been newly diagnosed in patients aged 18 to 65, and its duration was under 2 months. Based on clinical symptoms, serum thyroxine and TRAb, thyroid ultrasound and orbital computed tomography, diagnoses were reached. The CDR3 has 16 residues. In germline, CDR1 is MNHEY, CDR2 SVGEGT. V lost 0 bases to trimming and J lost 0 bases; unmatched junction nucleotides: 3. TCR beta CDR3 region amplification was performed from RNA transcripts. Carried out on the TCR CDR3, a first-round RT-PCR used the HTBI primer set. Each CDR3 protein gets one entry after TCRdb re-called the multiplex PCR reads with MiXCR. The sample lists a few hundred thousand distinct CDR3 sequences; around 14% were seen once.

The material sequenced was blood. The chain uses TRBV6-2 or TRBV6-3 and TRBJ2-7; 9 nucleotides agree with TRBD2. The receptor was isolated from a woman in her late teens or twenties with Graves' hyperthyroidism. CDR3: CASSYSSSGNSYEQYV. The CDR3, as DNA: TGTGCCAGCAGTTACTCTTCTAGCGGGAACTCCTACGAGCAGTACGTC.